These T cell receptor beta chains were read from a single sample in a study of blood T cell repertoires in COVID-19. This table comes from immunoSEQ multiplex PCR, and its TCRdb copy is limited to in-frame clones, with some not included. Among approximately 210,000 clones, 65% to 90% were seen once, and the ten largest hold 8% to 9.5%. Sequencing was done on a sample of PBMCs or T cells enriched from blood (not recorded which). These receptor sequences come from a woman aged 50 to 65 with acute COVID-19. The CDR3 runs from the conserved cysteine through the conserved F or W. D genes are given only for firm matches.

TRBJ2-3 | TRBD1 | TRBV5-1 | CASKDRGDSTDTQYF | TGCGCCAGCAAGGACAGGGGGGATAGCACAGATACGCAGTATTTT
TRBJ2-3 | TRBD1 | TRBV3-1/TRBV3-2 | CASSQTAGGLDTQYF | TGTGCCAGCAGCCAAACGGCAGGGGGCTTGGATACGCAGTATTTT
TRBJ2-2 | TRBD1 | TRBV7-9 | CASSARGQGPGELFF | TGTGCCAGCAGCGCACGCGGACAGGGCCCTGGGGAGCTGTTTTTT
TRBJ1-1 | TRBD1 | TRBV20-1 | CSATGQGTFF | TGCAGTGCTACTGGACAGGGGACTTTCTTT
TRBJ1-1 | TRBD1 | TRBV11-3 | CASSRQGEDTEAFF | TGTGCCAGCAGCCGACAGGGAGAGGACACTGAAGCTTTCTTT
TRBJ2-7 | - | TRBV7-2 | CASSLVPAYEQYF | TGTGCCAGCAGCTTAGTCCCCGCCTACGAGCAGTACTTC
TRBJ2-3 | TRBD2 | TRBV11-1 | CASSPRTSGTDTQYF | TGTGCCAGCAGCCCGCGGACTAGCGGCACAGATACGCAGTATTTT
TRBJ2-3 | TRBD2 | TRBV5-8 | CASSWGRELVTDTQYF | TGTGCCAGCAGCTGGGGGAGGGAACTGGTTACAGATACGCAGTATTTT
TRBJ2-3 | TRBD2 | TRBV6-4 | CASSDWGLDTDTQYF | TGTGCCAGCAGTGACTGGGGACTAGACACAGATACGCAGTATTTT
TRBJ2-7 | TRBD2 | TRBV3-1/TRBV3-2 | CASNVAGPNYEQYF | TGTGCCAGCAACGTAGCGGGGCCAAACTACGAGCAGTACTTC
TRBJ2-1 | TRBD1 | TRBV29-1 | CSSTGVSYNEQFF | TGCAGCTCGACAGGGGTGTCCTACAATGAGCAGTTCTTC